This is a list of T cell receptor beta chains from one sample in a study of T-cell memory formation after mild COVID-19. TCRdb re-analysed the 5' RACE reads in MiXCR, keeping a single row per CDR3 protein. The sample lists 350,000 to 400,000 distinct CDR3 sequences; around 20% were seen once. Sample: PBMCs or a T cell subset sorted from them (not recorded which). The receptors stem from an adult woman who had mild COVID-19 (a few samples of this study predate the infection). Cell type and time point are not known. Each CDR3 is given with its conserved first and last residue. The D gene is left open where the match is weak. Clone size is not always given. Where it is, it says once, few, many or a class for expanded clones.

cdr3_nt cdr3_aa v_call d_call j_call clone_size cdr3_length
TGTGCCAGCACCCCGGGGGACTTAGGCACAGATACGCAGTATTTT CASTPGDLGTDTQYF TRBV12-3/TRBV12-4 . TRBJ2-3 many 15
TGTGCCAGCAGTTTATCTACCGCATACTACGAGCAGTACTTC CASSLSTAYYEQYF TRBV27 . TRBJ2-7 few 14
TGTGCCAGCAGTTCCCGAGCTACTTACATTCAGTACTTC CASSSRATYIQYF TRBV12-3/TRBV12-4 . TRBJ2-4 . 13
TGTGCCAGCAGTGAAGAAGGGAGCTCCTACAATGAGCAGTTCTTC CASSEEGSSYNEQFF TRBV2 . TRBJ2-1 few 15
TGTGCCAGCAGTCCACGAAGGGCGTCTGAAAAACTGTTTTTT CASSPRRASEKLFF TRBV27 . TRBJ1-4 few 14
TGTGCCAGCAGCCCCGGGACAGGGGTTAACCAAGAGACCCAGTACTTC CASSPGTGVNQETQYF TRBV9 TRBD1 TRBJ2-5 . 16
TGTGCCAGCAGCTTACACGGCGGGGTAAGCAATGAGCAGTTCTTC CASSLHGGVSNEQFF TRBV7-9 . TRBJ2-1 once 15
TGTGCCAGCAGTTCGACCGGCGGGGGCCGTAACAATGAGCAGTTCTTC CASSSTGGGRNNEQFF TRBV12-3/TRBV12-4 . TRBJ2-1 once 16
TGTGCCAGCGCCTCTATCGGCTATGGCTACACCTTC CASASIGYGYTF TRBV27 . TRBJ1-2 . 12
TGTGCCAGCAGTTACGGGACAGGGGACCGGTATGGCTACACCTTC CASSYGTGDRYGYTF TRBV6-5 TRBD1 TRBJ1-2 . 15
TGTGCCAGCAGTCTCGGGACTAGCGGGGACGTTAACACAGATACGCAGTATTTT CASSLGTSGDVNTDTQYF TRBV12-3/TRBV12-4 TRBD2 TRBJ2-3 . 18
TGTGCCATCAGTGACGACTTCACAGGGGATGGCACAGATACGCAGTATTTT CAISDDFTGDGTDTQYF TRBV10-3 TRBD1 TRBJ2-3 . 17
TGTGCCAGCAGTATCCTGGGACGAGGGGGGAGTGAAGCTTTCTTT CASSILGRGGSEAFF TRBV12-3/TRBV12-4 . TRBJ1-1 . 15
TGTGCCAGCAGTTACTCATCGGGACAGGGCTACGAGCAGTACTTC CASSYSSGQGYEQYF TRBV6-5 TRBD1 TRBJ2-7 few 15
TGTGCCAGCAGCTCCCTCGCCCGGGCCTCTGGCTACACCTTC CASSSLARASGYTF TRBV7-2 . TRBJ1-2 . 14
TGCAGTGCTAGAAGAGCGGGGCCAGATACGCAGTATTTT CSARRAGPDTQYF TRBV20-1 TRBD2 TRBJ2-3 . 13
TGTGCCAGCTCACGGGAGGGACAGGGAAGGGAGCAGTACTTC CASSREGQGREQYF TRBV18 TRBD1 TRBJ2-7 . 14
TGTGCCAGCAGCGTTAGCGGTAGTCTAAGCTCCTACAATGAGCAGTTCTTC CASSVSGSLSSYNEQFF TRBV9 . TRBJ2-1 . 17
TGCGCCAGCAGCTTGGGAGGAACCGATTACAATGAGCAGTTCTTC CASSLGGTDYNEQFF TRBV5-1 . TRBJ2-1 few 15
TGCAGTGCTAGAAGGGGTAGGGGGAGCTCCTACGAGCAGTACTTC CSARRGRGSSYEQYF TRBV20-1 . TRBJ2-7 few 15
TGTGCCACCAACGGCCGGAACACAGATACGCAGTATTTT CATNGRNTDTQYF TRBV24-1 . TRBJ2-3 . 13
TGCGCCAGCAGCGATGTGTGGGGGGAGAGTGAAAAACTGTTTTTT CASSDVWGESEKLFF TRBV5-1 . TRBJ1-4 few 15
TGTGCCAGCAAGCGTCAGCAAACCTACGAGCAGTACTTC CASKRQQTYEQYF TRBV2 . TRBJ2-7 . 13
TGTGCCAGCAGCTTAGGACAGAGACTCGGGGAGCAGTACTTC CASSLGQRLGEQYF TRBV11-2 . TRBJ2-7 few 14
TGTGCTAGTGGTAGGGGGGTACAGCCCCAGCATTTT CASGRGVQPQHF TRBV12-5 . TRBJ1-5 few 12
TGCGCCAGCAGCCAAGCTCACTGGAACACTGAAGCTTTCTTT CASSQAHWNTEAFF TRBV4-1 . TRBJ1-1 once 14
TGTGCCAGCAGCTCAGTCGATTTTCAGCCCCAGCATTTT CASSSVDFQPQHF TRBV7-9 . TRBJ1-5 . 13
TGCGCCAGCAGTTGGACAGGATGGGGAAACACCATATATTTT CASSWTGWGNTIYF TRBV5-1 TRBD1 TRBJ1-3 few 14
TGTGCCAGCTTACCGGTTGACAGGGGTTGGAACACTGAAGCTTTCTTT CASLPVDRGWNTEAFF TRBV18 TRBD1 TRBJ1-1 . 16
TGTGCCACCAGTGATTCCGGACAGGCCGCTAGCACAGATACGCAGTATTTT CATSDSGQAASTDTQYF TRBV24-1 TRBD1 TRBJ2-3 . 17
TGTGCCAGCAGTAGGGGTATTCCCAAGGGCGACACTGAAGCTTTCTTT CASSRGIPKGDTEAFF TRBV27 . TRBJ1-1 . 16
TGTGCCAGCAGTTCACGGACTAGCGGGCCTAATGAGCAGTTCTTC CASSSRTSGPNEQFF TRBV7-3 TRBD2 TRBJ2-1 . 15